One T cell receptor (beta chain) is described in this entry. This specimen belongs to a study of blood T cell repertoires in COVID-19. Study-level background: Samples came from the United States, Italy and Spain, spanning acute and convalescent COVID-19. T cells, B-cell-depleted T cells, or PBMCs supplied cDNA or gDNA.

In the original analysis: Amplifying reference gene primers gave estimates of nucleated cell counts. Clones were read by immunoSEQ multiplex PCR, and TCRdb kept only the in-frame ones, dropping some. V and J calls and clone size follow that table, whereas D and trimming were derived from the DNA. The sample consists of about 60,000 clones, 88% of them appearing once. The ends lost 5 bases at V and 0 bases at J; junction bases unmatched: 3. Germline V lookup: CDR1 SGHTA, CDR2 FQGTGA. CDR3 length: 15 residues. V usage is TRBV7-3 and J usage is TRBJ2-4, with TRBD2 identical over 8 bases. Specimen: peripheral blood. This clonotype was sampled from a man between 65 and 85 years old with acute or convalescent COVID-19. Here the CDR3 DNA reads TGTGCCAGCAGCCGTAGCGGGGTAGCCAAAAACATTCAGTACTTC. Its translation: CASSRSGVAKNIQYF.